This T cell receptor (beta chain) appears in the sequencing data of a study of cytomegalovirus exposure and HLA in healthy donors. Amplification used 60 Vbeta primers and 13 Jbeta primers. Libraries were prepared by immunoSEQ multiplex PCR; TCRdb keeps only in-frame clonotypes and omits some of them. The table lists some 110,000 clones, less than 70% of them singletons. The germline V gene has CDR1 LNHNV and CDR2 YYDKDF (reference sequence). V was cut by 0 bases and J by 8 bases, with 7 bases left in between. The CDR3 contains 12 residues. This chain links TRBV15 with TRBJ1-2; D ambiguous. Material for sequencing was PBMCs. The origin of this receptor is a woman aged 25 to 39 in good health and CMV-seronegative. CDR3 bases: TGTGCCACCAGCAGAGATAGCGCGGGCTACACCTTC. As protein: CATSRDSAGYTF.